The rows below give T cell receptor beta chains drawn from one sample of a study of shared T cell receptors in the human thymus. Clones were read by immunoSEQ multiplex PCR, and TCRdb kept only the in-frame ones, dropping some. This table holds 700,000 or so clones, approximately 85% found once. In addition, the sample was reused for a study of human thymus T cells.

The sample was thymocytes. Source of these receptors: a girl younger than two with a congenital heart defect. Each CDR3 is given with its conserved first and last residue. Fields, in order: V gene, clone size, D gene, J gene, CDR3 protein, CDR3 DNA. The D gene is left open where the match is weak. Size is omitted from some rows. Given values are once, few, many or a class for expanded clones.

>TRBV14|few|-|TRBJ1-4
CASSQDLGASEKLFF
TGTGCCAGCAGCCAAGACTTGGGGGCGAGTGAAAAACTGTTTTTT
>TRBV29-1|-|TRBD1|TRBJ2-5
CSGRGLETQYF
TGCAGCGGCAGGGGGTTGGAGACCCAGTACTTC
>TRBV27|-|TRBD1|TRBJ1-2
CASSLFPRGLGGYTF
TGTGCCAGCAGTTTATTCCCCAGGGGGCTTGGGGGCTACACCTTC
>TRBV11-1|once|-|TRBJ1-1
CATAGVLNTEAFF
TGTGCCACCGCAGGCGTTCTGAACACTGAAGCTTTCTTT
>TRBV19|-|-|TRBJ1-6
CASSRPDSRSPLHF
TGTGCCAGTAGTCGACCGGACAGTCGTTCACCCCTCCACTTT
>TRBV5-6|once|TRBD1|TRBJ2-7
CASSLSFNRWGLTGVEQYF
TGTGCCAGCAGCTTGAGCTTCAATCGATGGGGGCTTACAGGGGTCGAGCAGTACTTC
>TRBV7-9|-|-|TRBJ1-6
CASTPRQPFTVPLHF
TGTGCCAGCACCCCGAGGCAGCCCTTTACTGTACCCCTCCACTTT
>TRBV14|-|-|TRBJ1-6
CASSQVPPGRDRSPLHF
TGTGCCAGCAGCCAAGTACCCCCCGGGCGGGATCGGTCACCCCTCCACTTT
>TRBV19|few|TRBD1|TRBJ1-1
CASSIRQGARNTEAFF
TGTGCCAGTAGTATTCGGCAGGGGGCTAGGAACACTGAAGCTTTCTTT
>TRBV10-3|-|TRBD2|TRBJ2-7
CAISESVRAGRGGYEQYF
TGTGCCATCAGTGAGTCTGTGCGGGCTGGGCGGGGGGGCTACGAGCAGTACTTC
>TRBV7-9|-|TRBD1|TRBJ1-4
CASGPGQGRSVGEKLFF
TGTGCCAGCGGTCCGGGACAGGGCAGGAGTGTGGGCGAAAAACTGTTTTTT
>TRBV6-4|-|TRBD2|TRBJ2-1
CASSDSSRRLAVEEQFF
TGTGCCAGCAGTGACTCGAGTAGGAGACTAGCGGTTGAGGAGCAGTTCTTC
>TRBV5-1|-|-|TRBJ1-3
CASRGDPLAGNTIYF
TGCGCCAGCAGAGGAGATCCGCTGGCTGGAAACACCATATATTTT
>TRBV28|-|-|TRBJ2-6
CASARPRGSAGANVLTF
TGTGCCAGCGCCCGTCCTCGGGGTTCTGCTGGGGCCAACGTCCTGACTTTC
>TRBV7-2|-|-|TRBJ1-4
CASSLIPATNEKLFF
TGTGCCAGCAGCTTAATTCCGGCAACTAATGAAAAACTGTTTTTT
>TRBV7-9|-|-|TRBJ1-1
CASRSFPRGTNTEAFF
TGTGCCAGCAGGTCCTTTCCCAGGGGAACGAACACTGAAGCTTTCTTT
>TRBV27|-|TRBD2|TRBJ2-1
CASRGVRGVGYNEQFF
TGTGCCAGCAGGGGGGTACGGGGGGTCGGCTACAATGAGCAGTTCTTC